This T cell receptor beta chain was captured by sequencing in a study of blood T cell repertoires in COVID-19. Study-level background: Spain, Italy and the United States supplied samples that represented acute and convalescent COVID-19. Sample material is recorded as cDNA or gDNA derived from T cells, B-cell-depleted T cells, or PBMCs.

In the study's own analysis: Estimation of nucleated cell counts relied on the amplification of reference gene primers. Produced via immunoSEQ multiplex PCR; TCRdb's table is partial and in-frame only. For V, J and clone size, that table is used; D and trimming come from the DNA. The sample has some 82,000 clones, 83% seen once. CDR1 is SGHNT and CDR2 is YYREEE in the germline V gene (reference sequence). This CDR3 is 13 amino acids long. The V gene lost 4 bases and the J gene lost 4 bases, with 11 bases spanning the gap. The chain has TRBV5-4 and TRBJ1-1; D might be TRBD1 (5 bases). The sequence was collected from a man at least 80 years old with active or convalescent COVID-19. The sequencing input was peripheral blood. This CDR3 reads CASSRSRVTEAFF. The DNA of the CDR3 is TGTGCCAGCAGCCGTAGCAGGGTCACTGAAGCTTTCTTT.